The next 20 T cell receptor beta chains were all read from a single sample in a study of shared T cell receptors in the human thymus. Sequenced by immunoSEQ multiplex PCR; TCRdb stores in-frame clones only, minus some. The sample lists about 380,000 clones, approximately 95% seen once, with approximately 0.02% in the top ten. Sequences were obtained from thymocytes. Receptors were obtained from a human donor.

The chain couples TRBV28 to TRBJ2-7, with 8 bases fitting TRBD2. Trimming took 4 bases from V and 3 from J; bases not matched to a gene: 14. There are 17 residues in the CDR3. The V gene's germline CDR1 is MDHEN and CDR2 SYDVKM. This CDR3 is CASSSVAGIKRGYEQYF. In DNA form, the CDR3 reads TGTGCCAGCAGTTCGGTAGCGGGAATAAAGCGGGGCTACGAGCAGTACTTC.

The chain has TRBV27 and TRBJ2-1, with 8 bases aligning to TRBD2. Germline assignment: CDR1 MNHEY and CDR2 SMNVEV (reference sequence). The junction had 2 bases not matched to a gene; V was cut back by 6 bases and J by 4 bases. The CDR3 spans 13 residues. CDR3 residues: CASRKREYNEQFF. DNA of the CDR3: TGTGCCAGCAGAAAGCGGGAGTACAATGAGCAGTTCTTC.

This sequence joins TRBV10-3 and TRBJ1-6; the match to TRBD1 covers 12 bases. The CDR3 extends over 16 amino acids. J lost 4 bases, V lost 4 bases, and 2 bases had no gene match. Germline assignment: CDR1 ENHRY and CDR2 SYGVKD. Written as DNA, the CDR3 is TGTGCCATCAGTGGGGACAGGGGGCAATATAATTCACCCCTCCACTTT. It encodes CAISGDRGQYNSPLHF.

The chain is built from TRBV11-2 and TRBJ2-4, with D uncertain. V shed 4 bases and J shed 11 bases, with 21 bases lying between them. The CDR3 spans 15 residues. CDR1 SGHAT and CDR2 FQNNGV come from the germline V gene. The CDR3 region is CASSSIELPRAFQYF. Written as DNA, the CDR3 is TGTGCCAGCAGCTCTATAGAGTTGCCCCGGGCATTTCAGTACTTC.

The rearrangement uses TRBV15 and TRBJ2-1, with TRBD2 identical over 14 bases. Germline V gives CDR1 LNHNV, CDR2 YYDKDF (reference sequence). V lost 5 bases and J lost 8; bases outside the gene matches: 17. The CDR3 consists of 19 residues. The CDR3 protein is CATSPRDTGTSGRIHEQFF. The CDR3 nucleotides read TGTGCCACCAGCCCTCGGGACACCGGGACTAGCGGGAGAATCCATGAGCAGTTCTTC.

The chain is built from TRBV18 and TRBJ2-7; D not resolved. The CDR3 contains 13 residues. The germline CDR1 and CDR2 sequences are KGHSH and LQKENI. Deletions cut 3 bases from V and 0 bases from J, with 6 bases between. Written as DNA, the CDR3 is TGTGCCAGCTCACCTTTACTCTCCTACGAGCAGTACTTC. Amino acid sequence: CASSPLLSYEQYF.

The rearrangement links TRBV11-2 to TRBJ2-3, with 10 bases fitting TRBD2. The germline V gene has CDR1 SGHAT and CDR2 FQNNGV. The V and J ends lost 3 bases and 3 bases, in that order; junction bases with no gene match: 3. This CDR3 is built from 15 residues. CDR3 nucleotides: TGTGCCAGCAGCTTCCTAGCGGGAGCAACAGATACGCAGTATTTT. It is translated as CASSFLAGATDTQYF.

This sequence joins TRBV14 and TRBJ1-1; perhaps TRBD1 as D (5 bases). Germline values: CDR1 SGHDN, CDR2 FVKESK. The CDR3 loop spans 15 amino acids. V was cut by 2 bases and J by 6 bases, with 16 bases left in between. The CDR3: CASSQKLRRDPEAFF. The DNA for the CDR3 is TGTGCCAGCAGCCAAAAACTTAGGAGGGACCCTGAAGCTTTCTTT.

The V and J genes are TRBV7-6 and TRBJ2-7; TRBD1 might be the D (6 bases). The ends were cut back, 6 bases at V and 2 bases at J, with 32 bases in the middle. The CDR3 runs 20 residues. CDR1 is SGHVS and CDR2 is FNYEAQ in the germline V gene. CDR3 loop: CASRPTPGHLNSRGTYEQYF. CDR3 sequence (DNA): TGTGCCAGCAGGCCGACTCCGGGACACCTAAATTCTAGGGGGACCTACGAGCAGTACTTC.

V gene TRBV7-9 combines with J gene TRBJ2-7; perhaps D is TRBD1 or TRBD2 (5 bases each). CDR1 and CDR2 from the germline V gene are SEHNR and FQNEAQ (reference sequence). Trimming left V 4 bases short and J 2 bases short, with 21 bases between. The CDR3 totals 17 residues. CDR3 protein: CASSSRQETRGAYEQYF. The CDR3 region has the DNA TGTGCCAGCAGCTCCAGACAAGAGACAAGAGGGGCCTACGAGCAGTACTTC. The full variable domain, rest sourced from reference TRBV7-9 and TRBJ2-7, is DTGVSQNPRHKITKRGQNVTFRCDPISEHNRLYWYRQTLGQGPEFLTYFQNEAQLEKSRLLSDRFSAERPKGSFSTLEIQRTEQGDSAMYLCASSSRQETRGAYEQYFGPGTRLTVT.

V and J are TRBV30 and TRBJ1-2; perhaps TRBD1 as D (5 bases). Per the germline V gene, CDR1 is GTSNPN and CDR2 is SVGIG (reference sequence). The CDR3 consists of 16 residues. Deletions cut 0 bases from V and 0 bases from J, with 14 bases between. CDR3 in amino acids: CAWSVRPGDSNYGYTF. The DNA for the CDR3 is TGTGCCTGGAGTGTACGCCCGGGGGATTCTAACTATGGCTACACCTTC.

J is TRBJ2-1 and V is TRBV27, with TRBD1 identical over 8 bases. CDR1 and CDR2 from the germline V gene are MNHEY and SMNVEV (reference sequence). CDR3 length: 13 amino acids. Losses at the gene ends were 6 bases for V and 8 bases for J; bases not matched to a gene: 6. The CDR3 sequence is CASSPDRVHEQFF. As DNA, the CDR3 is TGTGCCAGCAGCCCGGACAGGGTACATGAGCAGTTCTTC.

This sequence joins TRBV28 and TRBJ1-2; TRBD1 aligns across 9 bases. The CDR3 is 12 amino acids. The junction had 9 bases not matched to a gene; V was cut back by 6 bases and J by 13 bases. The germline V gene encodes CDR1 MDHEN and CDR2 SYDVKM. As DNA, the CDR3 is TGTGCCAGCAGGTCGGGACAGGGTAGGTGCACCTTC. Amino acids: CASRSGQGRCTF.

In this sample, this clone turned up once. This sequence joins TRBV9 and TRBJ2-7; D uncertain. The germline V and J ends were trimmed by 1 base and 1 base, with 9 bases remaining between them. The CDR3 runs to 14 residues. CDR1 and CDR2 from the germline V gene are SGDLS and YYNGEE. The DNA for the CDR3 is TGTGCCAGCAGCGTAAGTCCGGATTCCTACGAGCAGTACTTC. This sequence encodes CASSVSPDSYEQYF.

The CDR3 sequence: CASSRTEYPWRTQYF. Here the CDR3 DNA reads TGTGCCAGCAGCCGGACCGAGTACCCTTGGAGGACGCAGTATTTT. The J gene is TRBJ2-3, the V gene TRBV5-6, with D perhaps TRBD2 (5 bases). Germline values: CDR1 SGHDT, CDR2 YYEEEE. The V and J ends lost 4 bases and 9 bases respectively, with 21 bases between them. The CDR3 runs 15 residues.

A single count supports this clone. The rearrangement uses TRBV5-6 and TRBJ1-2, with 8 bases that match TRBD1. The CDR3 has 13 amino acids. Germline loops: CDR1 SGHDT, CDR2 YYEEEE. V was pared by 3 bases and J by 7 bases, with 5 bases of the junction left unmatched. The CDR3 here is CASSWAGGAGYTF. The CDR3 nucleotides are TGTGCCAGCAGCTGGGCAGGGGGCGCTGGCTACACCTTC. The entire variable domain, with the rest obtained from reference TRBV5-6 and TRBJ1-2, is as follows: DAGVTQSPTHLIKTRGQQVTLRCSPKSGHDTVSWYQQALGQGPQFIFQYYEEEERQRGNFPDRFSGHQFPNYSSELNVNALLLGDSALYLCASSWAGGAGYTFGSGTRLTVV.

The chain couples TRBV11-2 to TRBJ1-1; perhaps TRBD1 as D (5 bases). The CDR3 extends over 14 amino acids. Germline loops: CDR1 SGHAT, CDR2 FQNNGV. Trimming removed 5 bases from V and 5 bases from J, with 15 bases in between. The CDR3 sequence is CASSRGPGITEAFF. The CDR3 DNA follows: TGTGCCAGCAGCCGCGGTCCAGGGATTACTGAAGCTTTCTTT.

The CDR3 nucleotides are TGTGCCAGCAGCCCGAAGGGCTGGACAGGGGAGGACGAGCAGTTCTTC. Encoded protein: CASSPKGWTGEDEQFF. The V and J genes are TRBV11-2 and TRBJ2-1, with 9 bases aligning to TRBD1. J was trimmed by 10 bases and V by 5 bases; bases with no gene match: 15. The germline CDR1 and CDR2 sequences are SGHAT and FQNNGV. This CDR3 region has 16 residues.

Here the CDR3 DNA reads TGTGCCAGCAGACGAGGGGCTAGCGGATTCACAGATACGCAGTATTTT. Residues: CASRRGASGFTDTQYF. The rearrangement uses TRBV7-2 and TRBJ2-3; TRBD2 aligns across 7 bases. The V gene's germline CDR1 is SGHTA and CDR2 FQGNSA. CDR3 length equals 16 residues. The ends lost 6 bases at V and 2 bases at J; junction bases unmatched: 11.

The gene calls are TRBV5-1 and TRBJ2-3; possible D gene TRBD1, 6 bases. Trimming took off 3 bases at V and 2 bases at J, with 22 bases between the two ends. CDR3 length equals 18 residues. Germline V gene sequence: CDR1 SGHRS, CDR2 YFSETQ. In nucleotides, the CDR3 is TGCGCCAGCAGCTCGACCCCCCAGGGGCGGAAGTCCACAGATACGCAGTATTTT. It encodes CASSSTPQGRKSTDTQYF.